This is a list of T cell receptor beta chains from one sample in a study of blood T cell repertoires in COVID-19. The assay was immunoSEQ multiplex PCR, and TCRdb's table has in-frame clones only and misses some. The sample yields roughly 86,000 clones, approximately 82% seen once. The sample comprised peripheral blood. Receptors were obtained from a woman in her 70s with acute or convalescent COVID-19. CDR3s include the opening cysteine and the closing phenylalanine or tryptophan. The D gene is left open where the match is weak. The listing skips clone size in some rows; elsewhere it reads once, few, many or a size class.

j_call d_call v_call clone_size cdr3_nt cdr3_aa
TRBJ1-6 . TRBV6-5 . TGTGCCAGCAGTTACGCGTATTCACCCCTCCACTTT CASSYAYSPLHF
TRBJ2-5 . TRBV4-1 . TGCGCCAGCAGCCAAGTTGGGCGGGATGAGACCCAGTACTTC CASSQVGRDETQYF
TRBJ1-1 TRBD1 TRBV6-5 . TGTGCCACCCACAGGGGCTTGGAGACTGAAGCTTTCTTT CATHRGLETEAFF
TRBJ1-4 . TRBV30 . TGTGCCTGGAGTGACCGACAGGTTAAACTGTTTTTT CAWSDRQVKLFF
TRBJ2-2 TRBD2 TRBV29-1 . TGCAGCGTCGGGGGGGGGAATTGGGAGCTGTTTTTT CSVGGGNWELFF
TRBJ2-1 . TRBV7-6 . TGTGCCAGCAGCTTAGCCATGAGCGATGAGCAGTTCTTC CASSLAMSDEQFF
TRBJ2-1 . TRBV2 . TGTGCCAGCGACTCCTTGGGGGCAGCGTACAATGAGCAGTTCTTC CASDSLGAAYNEQFF
TRBJ2-7 TRBD2 TRBV30 . TGTGCCTGGAGTGTACTAGCGATTGGCGAGCAGTACTTC CAWSVLAIGEQYF
TRBJ1-2 . TRBV7-9 few TGTGCCAGCAGCTTAGGGGAGGGGCCCGGGGATGGCTACACCTTC CASSLGEGPGDGYTF
TRBJ1-1 . TRBV11-3 . TGTGCCACCGCCTTGGGGGCGAGCACTGAAGCTTTCTTT CATALGASTEAFF
TRBJ1-6 TRBD1 TRBV11-2 once TGTGCCAGCAGCGTACAGGGGACGAGCTCCTATAATTCACCCCTCCACTTT CASSVQGTSSYNSPLHF
TRBJ1-5 TRBD1 TRBV28 once TGTGCCAGCAGTCCAAGGACAGGGTATCAGCCCCAGCATTTT CASSPRTGYQPQHF
TRBJ2-1 TRBD1 TRBV6-2/TRBV6-3 . TGTGCCAGCAGTTACTCGACCGGGACAGGGATCGACAATGAGCAGTTCTTC CASSYSTGTGIDNEQFF
TRBJ2-3 TRBD1 TRBV13 . TGTGCCAGCAGGCTTCGGGACAGCAACACAGATACGCAGTATTTT CASRLRDSNTDTQYF
TRBJ1-2 TRBD1 TRBV6-1 . TGTGCCAGCAGTGAAGCGGTGGGGACAGGAGGGTATGGCTACACCTTC CASSEAVGTGGYGYTF
TRBJ2-5 TRBD1 TRBV7-9 . TGTGCCAGCAGCTTGGGACAGAACCTCCCAGACCAGTACTTC CASSLGQNLPDQYF
TRBJ2-1 . TRBV12-3/TRBV12-4 . TGTGCCAGCAGTCGACAGCGTCTCCGCGAGCAGTTCTTC CASSRQRLREQFF
TRBJ2-2 . TRBV27 . TGTGCCAGCAGTGTACGGGATCAACCGGGGGAGCTGTTTTTT CASSVRDQPGELFF
TRBJ1-2 . TRBV19 . TGTGCCAGTAGTATAGCCGGGGGGCTTCCATATGGCTACACCTTC CASSIAGGLPYGYTF
TRBJ1-1 . TRBV3-1/TRBV3-2 few TGTGCCAGCAGACAACAGGGTCTATCCACTGAAGCTTTCTTT CASRQQGLSTEAFF
TRBJ2-3 TRBD2 TRBV9 . TGTGCCAGCAGCCCTCTGCCTAGCGGGGGAGGAGATACGCAGTATTTT CASSPLPSGGGDTQYF
TRBJ1-2 TRBD1 TRBV6-4 . TGTGCCAGCAGCCAGACTCCGGACAGGGGCTATGGCTACACCTTC CASSQTPDRGYGYTF
TRBJ2-7 TRBD1 TRBV11-3 . TGTGCCAGCAGCTTAATGACAGGGCGGGCCTACGAGCAGTACTTC CASSLMTGRAYEQYF
TRBJ2-3 TRBD1 TRBV13 . TGTGCCAGCAGCAACGCCGGGACAGGGGGAAGGAATACGCAGTATTTT CASSNAGTGGRNTQYF
TRBJ2-7 . TRBV12-3/TRBV12-4 . TGTGCCAGCAGTCTACAGGGTGCCTACGAGCAGTACTTC CASSLQGAYEQYF
TRBJ2-3 TRBD1 TRBV5-1 once TGCGCCAGCAGCAGGGGACAGCAATCAGATACGCAGTATTTT CASSRGQQSDTQYF
TRBJ1-1 . TRBV9 few TGTGCCAGCAGCATGACTCACAGGGAAAATGAAGCTTTCTTT CASSMTHRENEAFF
TRBJ2-1 TRBD1 TRBV28 . TGTGCCAGCAGTACCCGGGACAGAGGGAACAATGAGCAGTTCTTC CASSTRDRGNNEQFF
TRBJ1-2 . TRBV11-2 . TGTGCCAGCAGCGGAGCGGGACGCCCGGGGGGTAACTATGGCTACACCTTC CASSGAGRPGGNYGYTF